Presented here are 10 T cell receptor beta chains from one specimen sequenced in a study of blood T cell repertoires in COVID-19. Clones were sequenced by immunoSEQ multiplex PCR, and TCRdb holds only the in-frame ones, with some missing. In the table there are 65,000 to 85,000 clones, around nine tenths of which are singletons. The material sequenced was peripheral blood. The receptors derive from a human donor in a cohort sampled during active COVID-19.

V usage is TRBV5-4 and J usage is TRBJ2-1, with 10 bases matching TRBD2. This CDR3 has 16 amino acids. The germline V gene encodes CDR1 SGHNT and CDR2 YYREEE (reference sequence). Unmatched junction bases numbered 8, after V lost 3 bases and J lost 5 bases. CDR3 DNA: TGTGCCAGCAGCTCAGCGGTACTAGCGGGGAACAATGAGCAGTTCTTC. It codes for CASSSAVLAGNNEQFF.

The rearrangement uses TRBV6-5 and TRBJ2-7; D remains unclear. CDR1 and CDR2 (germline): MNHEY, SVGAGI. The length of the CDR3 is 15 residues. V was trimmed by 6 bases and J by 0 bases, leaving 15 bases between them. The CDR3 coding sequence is TGTGCCAGCAGGGAGTCATGGTTCACCTCCTACGAGCAGTACTTC. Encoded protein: CASRESWFTSYEQYF.

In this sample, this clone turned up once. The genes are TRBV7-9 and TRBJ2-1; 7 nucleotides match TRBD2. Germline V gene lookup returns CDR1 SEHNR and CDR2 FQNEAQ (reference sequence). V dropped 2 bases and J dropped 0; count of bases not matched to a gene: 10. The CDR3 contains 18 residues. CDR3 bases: TGTGCCAGCAGCTTATTGGTTCGGGGGGTCAGCTCCTACAATGAGCAGTTCTTC. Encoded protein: CASSLLVRGVSSYNEQFF.

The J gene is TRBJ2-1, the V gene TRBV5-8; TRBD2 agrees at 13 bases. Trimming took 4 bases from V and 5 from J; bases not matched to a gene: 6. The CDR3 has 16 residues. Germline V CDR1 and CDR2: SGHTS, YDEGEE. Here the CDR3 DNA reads TGTGCCAGCAGCGAGTTACTAGCGGGAGGGCACAATGAGCAGTTCTTC. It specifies CASSELLAGGHNEQFF.

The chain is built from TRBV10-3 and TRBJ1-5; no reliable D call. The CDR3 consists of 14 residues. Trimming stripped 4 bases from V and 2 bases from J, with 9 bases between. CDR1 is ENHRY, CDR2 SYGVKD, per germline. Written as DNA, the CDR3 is TGTGCCATCAGTGCCGGTATCGGCAATCAGCCCCAGCATTTT. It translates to CAISAGIGNQPQHF.

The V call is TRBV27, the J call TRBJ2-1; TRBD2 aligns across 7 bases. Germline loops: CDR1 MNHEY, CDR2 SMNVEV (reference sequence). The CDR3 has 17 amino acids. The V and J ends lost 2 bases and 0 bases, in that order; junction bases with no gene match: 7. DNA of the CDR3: TGTGCCAGCAGTTTAGGGACTAAAGTTAGCTCCTACAATGAGCAGTTCTTC. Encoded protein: CASSLGTKVSSYNEQFF.

CDR3 residues: CASSASDRVEYGETQYF. CDR3 bases: TGTGCCAGCAGCGCCTCGGACAGGGTCGAATATGGGGAGACCCAGTACTTC. The V and J genes are TRBV9 and TRBJ2-5; 8 bases line up with TRBD1. V lost 3 bases and J lost 5; bases outside the gene matches: 15. The V gene's germline CDR1 is SGDLS and CDR2 YYNGEE. CDR3 length: 17 residues.

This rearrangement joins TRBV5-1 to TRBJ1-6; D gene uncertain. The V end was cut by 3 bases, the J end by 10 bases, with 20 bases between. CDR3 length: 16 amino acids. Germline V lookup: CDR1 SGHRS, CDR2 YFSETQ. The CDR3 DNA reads TGCGCCAGCAGCTCAGAACCGACACTTGTCGGCTCACCCCTCCACTTT. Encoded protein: CASSSEPTLVGSPLHF.

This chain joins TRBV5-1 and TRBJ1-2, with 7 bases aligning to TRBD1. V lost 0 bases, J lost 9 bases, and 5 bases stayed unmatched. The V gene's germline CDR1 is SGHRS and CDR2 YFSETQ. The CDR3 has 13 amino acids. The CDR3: CASSLGLDRSYTF. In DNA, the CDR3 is TGCGCCAGCAGCTTGGGCCTGGACAGGAGCTACACCTTC.

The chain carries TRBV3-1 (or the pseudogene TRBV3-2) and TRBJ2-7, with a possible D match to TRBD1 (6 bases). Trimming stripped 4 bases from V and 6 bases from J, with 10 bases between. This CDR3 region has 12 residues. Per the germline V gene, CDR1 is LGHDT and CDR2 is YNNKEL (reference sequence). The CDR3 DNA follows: TGTGCCAGCAGCCCGGGACACCTCGAGCAGTACTTC. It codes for CASSPGHLEQYF.